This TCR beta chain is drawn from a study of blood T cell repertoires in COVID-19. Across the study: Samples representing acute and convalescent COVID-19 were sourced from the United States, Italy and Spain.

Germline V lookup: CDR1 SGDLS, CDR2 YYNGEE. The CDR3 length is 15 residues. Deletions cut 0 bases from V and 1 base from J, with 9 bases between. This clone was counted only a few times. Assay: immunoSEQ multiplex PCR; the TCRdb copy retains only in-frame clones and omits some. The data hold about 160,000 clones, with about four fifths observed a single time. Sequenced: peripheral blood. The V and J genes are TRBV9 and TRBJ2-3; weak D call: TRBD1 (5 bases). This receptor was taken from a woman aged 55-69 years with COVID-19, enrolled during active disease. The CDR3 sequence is CASSVVGVRTDTQYF. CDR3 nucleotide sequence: TGTGCCAGCAGCGTAGTAGGGGTCCGCACAGATACGCAGTATTTT.